Sequencing of this T cell receptor (beta chain) was carried out in a study of vaccination and CD4 T cells after COVID-19 (dated 2022 in TCRdb). Notes on the research overall: SARS-CoV-2 positivity had been established in the convalescent patients by nasal swab PCR, and mild disease was recorded in under ten of these patients and severe disease in one. In the convalescent cohort there were six males and four females, among whom were two Hispanic individuals, seven Caucasians, two Asians and one multiracial person. Control cultures used a CEFX viral epitope pool as positive control, an HIV-1 Nef peptide pool as negative control, or no peptide. Each participant got two doses of either the Pfizer-BioNTech BNT162b2 vaccine (n=8) or the Moderna mRNA-1273 vaccine (n=2). Post-vaccine blood samples were collected a median of about 11 weeks after the second vaccine dose, ranging from about 13 to 250 days. The spike-specific CD4+ TCR repertoire was compared before and after mRNA vaccination in 10 to 11 COVID-19 convalescent patients and a handful of infection-naive healthy vaccine recipients. Overlapping spike peptide pools from SARS-CoV-2 and from the common cold coronaviruses HCoV-NL63, HCoV-OC43 and HCoV-229E were used as culture stimuli. Post-COVID blood samples were collected from convalescent patients a median of approximately 93 days after diagnosis, with a range of about 35 to 170 days.

Library method: PCR. At the Johns Hopkins FTIC core, DNA from the cultured CD4+ T cells underwent TCR sequencing with the Oncomine TCR Beta short-read assay. The QIAamp micro DNA kit was used to extract genomic DNA from the cultured CD4+ T cells. The Oncomine TCR Beta libraries from cultured CD4+ T cells were pooled using unique dual indexes and then sequenced on an Illumina iSeq 100. The authors' analysis ran thus. Non-productive sequences were removed, and CDR3s not starting with C, not ending with F or W, or shorter than 7 amino acids were discarded. The MANAFEST web application identified antigen-specific clonotypes by comparing peptide-stimulated wells against reference wells and other culture wells. An FDR below 0.05, an odds ratio above 5, and a productive frequency above 0.1% in at least two of three replicate wells were required for clones to be considered positive. A clonotype counted as cross-reactive if it showed significant expansion both in the SARS-CoV-2 spike wells and in at least one common cold coronavirus spike condition. Similarity between CDR3 sequences was evaluated in R version 3.6.1 using Levenshtein distances (stringdist) and unrooted phylogenetic trees (ape). TCRdb itself trimmed the public reads at Q25 with fastp, ran MiXCR and retained productive beta chains. Every entry covers one CDR3 protein and lists the most common genes and DNA from its rows. What appears here as the V and J calls and clone size reflects TCRdb's work, not the paper's. This sample comprises 15,000 to 20,000 distinct CDR3 sequences, about 46% of them detected only once. The ten biggest clones cover roughly 12% of the sample.

Counted from cysteine to phenylalanine, this CDR3 has 14 amino acids. The kept DNA is CDR3 alone, 42 bases in frame from the first base. V is pared back by 3 bases and J by 2 bases, with 11 bases lying between the germline termini. CDR1 and CDR2, per the germline V gene, are SNHLY and FYNNEI. Concerning this clonotype: Its target antigen remains unknown. No much larger clone exists at a distance of one base, and base qualities are not known.

Findings and caveats that apply to the study as a whole: In convalescent patients, a median approximately 83% of post-vaccine SARS-CoV-2-reactive clones were detected only after vaccination, and vaccine-specific priming was suggested by this finding. Of the vaccine-specific clones in convalescent patients, 304 of 307, or nearly all, reacted only to SARS-CoV-2 spike and did not cross-react with common cold coronaviruses. Although the median number of SARS-CoV-2-reactive clonotypes went up from 20 to 25 after infection to around 39 after vaccination, the increase was not significant. The study included relatively few convalescent patients and did not analyze early timepoints after natural infection.

The treatment or condition tag for this specimen amounts to: approximately 10-day PBMC culture with coronavirus spike peptide pools or control peptides (ViraFEST assay). The study used the ViraFEST assay, which expanded antigen-specific T cells with peptide pools and then identified expanded clonotypes by TCR sequencing. The convalescent patients' positive SARS-CoV-2 PCR tests were from March to December 2020, which was before the Alpha, Beta and Delta variants emerged in the United States. Each well held some 2 million PBMCs cultured with roughly 10 ug/ml peptide pools in IMDM containing around 5% human AB serum and roughly 10 IU/ml IL-2. Half of the culture medium was replaced with fresh IL-2-containing medium on days 3 and 7. After about nine days of culture, CD4+ T cells were isolated by negative selection with the EasySep CD4+ T cell isolation kit. Ficoll-Paque Plus gradient centrifugation was used to isolate PBMCs from whole blood, and the isolated PBMCs were then either used fresh or cryopreserved at -140C. Each culture condition was generally run in triplicate wells.

The sample was CD4+ T cells from blood, cultured in vitro. The sequence was collected from a human donor who had recovered from COVID-19. The chain uses TRBV2 and TRBJ2-7; no D gene is confidently identified. At the DNA level, the sequence is TGTGCCAGCAGTGAGGGCAGGCTTCCCTACGAGCAGTACTTC. It specifies CASSEGRLPYEQYF.